This entry features one T cell receptor (beta chain) sequence. Its antigen is undetermined. This specimen belongs to a study of CD8 T cells in Susac syndrome. Whole-study results and caveats: The CD4+ T cell repertoires of Susac syndrome were found to show no clonal expansion. As the study acknowledged, the number of individuals who were part of its TCR sequencing and HLA analysis was relatively small.

Reverse transcription used roughly 0.45 to 1 ug RNA and random hexamers. The immunoSEQ assay covered 54 Vbeta and 13 Jbeta segments for CDR3. One entry per CDR3 protein, called by TCRdb with MiXCR from the immunoSEQ multiplex PCR reads. The table shows about 190,000 distinct CDR3 sequences, with more than 90% occurring only once. CDR3 length: 11 amino acids. Trimming stripped 3 bases from V and 11 bases from J, with 13 bases between. Germline-derived CDR1 and CDR2 are GTSNPN and SVGIG (reference sequence). The chain is built from TRBV30 and TRBJ1-1; D ambiguous. The specimen was CD4+ T cells from PBMCs. The source of this sequence is a human donor with Susac syndrome. The CDR3 DNA reads as TGTGCCTGGAGCCACCCAATCTGGGCTTTCTTT. This codes for CAWSHPIWAFF.